Listed below are T cell receptor beta chains from one sample, sequenced in a study of blood T cell repertoires in COVID-19. The protocol was immunoSEQ multiplex PCR, while the TCRdb copy is restricted to in-frame clones and leaves out a portion. The table includes approximately 300,000 clones, roughly 90% detected once. Sample: peripheral blood. These receptors originate from a young woman with COVID-19, enrolled during active disease. The CDR3 runs from the conserved cysteine through the conserved F or W. The D gene is left open where the match is weak. Only some rows state a clone size, as once, few, many or a class for expanded clones.

V: TRBV28; size: NA; J: TRBJ2-4; D: NA; CDR3: CASRRAKNIQYF; DNA: TGTGCCAGCAGGCGGGCCAAAAACATTCAGTACTTC
V: TRBV30; size: NA; J: TRBJ2-2; D: NA; CDR3: CAWSLLAQNTGELFF; DNA: TGTGCCTGGAGTTTGTTAGCGCAAAACACCGGGGAGCTGTTTTTT
V: TRBV6-5; size: NA; J: TRBJ2-1; D: NA; CDR3: CASTRGHEQFF; DNA: TGTGCCAGCACGCGGGGGCATGAGCAGTTCTTC
V: TRBV6-2/TRBV6-3; size: NA; J: TRBJ2-5; D: NA; CDR3: CASSSLETQYF; DNA: TGTGCCAGCAGTTCTCTAGAGACCCAGTACTTC
V: TRBV5-1; size: NA; J: TRBJ2-7; D: TRBD2; CDR3: CASSTATIAGDSEQYF; DNA: TGCGCCAGCAGCACGGCCACCATAGCGGGAGATAGCGAGCAGTACTTC
V: TRBV10-2; size: NA; J: TRBJ2-5; D: TRBD2; CDR3: CASSEWGQAGGPPGQETQYF; DNA: TGCGCCAGCAGTGAGTGGGGCCAAGCGGGAGGGCCCCCGGGGCAAGAGACCCAGTACTTC
V: TRBV30; size: NA; J: TRBJ2-1; D: TRBD2; CDR3: CAWYSGNYNEQFF; DNA: TGTGCCTGGTACAGCGGGAACTACAATGAGCAGTTCTTC
V: TRBV25-1; size: NA; J: TRBJ2-2; D: TRBD2; CDR3: CASTQRAGVGTGELFF; DNA: TGTGCCAGCACCCAGAGGGCGGGAGTGGGGACCGGGGAGCTGTTTTTT
V: TRBV28; size: NA; J: TRBJ1-2; D: TRBD1; CDR3: CASTPSPGQGADGYTF; DNA: TGTGCCAGCACTCCATCCCCGGGACAGGGGGCGGATGGCTACACCTTC
V: TRBV24-1; size: NA; J: TRBJ2-3; D: NA; CDR3: CATSDFFTDTQYF; DNA: TGTGCCACCAGTGATTTCTTTACAGATACGCAGTATTTT
V: TRBV4-1; size: NA; J: TRBJ1-1; D: NA; CDR3: CASSQDPNLNTEAFF; DNA: TGCGCCAGCAGCCAAGACCCTAACCTGAACACTGAAGCTTTCTTT
V: TRBV20-1; size: NA; J: TRBJ2-7; D: NA; CDR3: CSASHPGTKSYEQYF; DNA: TGCAGTGCTAGTCACCCCGGGACAAAGTCCTACGAGCAGTACTTC
V: TRBV3-1/TRBV3-2; size: NA; J: TRBJ2-1; D: TRBD2; CDR3: CASGLAGASEQFF; DNA: TGTGCCAGCGGACTAGCGGGGGCCTCGGAGCAGTTCTTC
V: TRBV5-8; size: once; J: TRBJ2-7; D: TRBD1; CDR3: CASSPGQGAGEQYF; DNA: TGTGCCAGCAGTCCGGGACAGGGGGCTGGGGAGCAGTACTTC
V: TRBV3-1/TRBV3-2; size: NA; J: TRBJ2-3; D: TRBD2; CDR3: CASSQDSGRTDTQYF; DNA: TGTGCCAGCAGCCAAGACAGCGGGAGGACAGATACGCAGTATTTT
V: TRBV4-1; size: NA; J: TRBJ2-1; D: NA; CDR3: CASSQRGRGSYNEQFF; DNA: TGCGCCAGCAGCCAACGTGGGAGAGGATCCTACAATGAGCAGTTCTTC
V: TRBV29-1; size: NA; J: TRBJ2-7; D: NA; CDR3: CSVVRGNVGEQYF; DNA: TGCAGCGTAGTTCGAGGGAATGTCGGCGAGCAGTACTTC
V: TRBV2; size: few; J: TRBJ1-1; D: NA; CDR3: CASKPAGAGTAFF; DNA: TGTGCCAGCAAGCCGGCAGGGGCCGGAACAGCTTTCTTT
V: TRBV27; size: NA; J: TRBJ2-3; D: TRBD1; CDR3: CASSSSGQGAKDTQYF; DNA: TGTGCCAGCAGTTCATCCGGACAGGGGGCGAAAGATACGCAGTATTTT
V: TRBV11-2; size: few; J: TRBJ1-6; D: NA; CDR3: CASSLRAGGSSYNSPLHF; DNA: TGTGCCAGCAGCCTAAGGGCAGGAGGGAGCTCCTATAATTCACCCCTCCACTTT
V: TRBV27; size: NA; J: TRBJ2-1; D: TRBD2; CDR3: CASSFRTRDNEQFF; DNA: TGTGCCAGCAGTTTTAGGACTAGGGACAATGAGCAGTTCTTC